Presented here are 6 T cell receptor beta chains from one specimen sequenced in a study of T-cell reconstitution after alpha-beta-depleted transplantation in children. The TCRbeta library was prepared with unique molecular identifiers. TCRdb reprocessed the PCR reads with MiXCR, giving one entry per CDR3 protein. The table records about a million distinct CDR3 sequences, around 30% of them present only once. This specimen consisted of PBMCs, mostly from graft donor cells, obtained 360 days after TCRalphabeta/CD19-depleted stem cell transplant. All receptors derive from a boy under two years old who had a stem cell transplant for SCID, so the T cells may come from the graft donor.

This clonotype was observed a few times. The V call is TRBV30, the J call TRBJ2-2; D perhaps matches TRBD1 (5 bases). The V gene's germline CDR1 is GTSNPN and CDR2 SVGIG (reference sequence). CDR3 length: 13 amino acids. Trimming removed 3 bases from V and 4 bases from J, with 9 bases in between. CDR3: CAWSGDSTGELFF. CDR3 DNA sequence: TGTGCCTGGAGCGGTGACAGCACCGGGGAGCTGTTTTTT.

This clonotype has only a few counts. The V call is TRBV28, the J call TRBJ1-2; D is ambiguous. CDR1 and CDR2 (germline): MDHEN, SYDVKM. This CDR3 has 14 amino acids. Trimming removed 8 bases at V and 6 bases at J, with 19 bases between. The CDR3 loop reads CASSYPPDSNGYTF. CDR3 sequence (DNA): TGTGCCAGCTCCTATCCCCCGGACTCTAATGGCTACACCTTC.

This clonotype was counted ten times or more. The rearrangement links TRBV20-1 to TRBJ2-7, with 9 bases identical to TRBD2. This CDR3 is 12 amino acids long. The V and J ends lost 5 bases and 3 bases, in that order; junction bases with no gene match: 2. Looked up from germline, CDR1 is DFQATT and CDR2 is SNEGSKA (reference sequence). The CDR3 DNA follows: TGCAGTGCTGCGGGGGGGATCTACGAGCAGTACTTC. It yields the protein CSAAGGIYEQYF.

J is TRBJ2-1 and V is TRBV9; D may be TRBD1 or TRBD2 (5 bases each). Per the germline V gene, CDR1 is SGDLS and CDR2 is YYNGEE. The CDR3 covers 15 residues. Trimming took off 0 bases at V and 2 bases at J, with 9 bases between the two ends. The CDR3 coding sequence is TGTGCCAGCAGCGTAGGTCAGGGACCCTACAATGAGCAGTTCTTC. Protein product: CASSVGQGPYNEQFF.

J is TRBJ2-3 and V is TRBV29-1; 7 bases are shared with TRBD1. The CDR3 runs 15 residues. The germline CDR1 and CDR2 sequences are SQVTM and ANQGSEA. V dropped 0 bases and J dropped 1; count of bases not matched to a gene: 4. This CDR3 is CSVEDRDRGTDTQYF. CDR3 in DNA: TGCAGCGTTGAAGATCGAGACAGGGGCACAGATACGCAGTATTTT.

This clonotype has a handful of counts. The rearrangement links TRBV7-9 to TRBJ1-2; TRBD1 agrees at 9 bases. The V and J ends lost 3 bases and 2 bases, in that order; junction bases with no gene match: 4. This CDR3 is 15 amino acids long. Looked up from germline, CDR1 is SEHNR and CDR2 is FQNEAQ (reference sequence). This CDR3 is CASSFRTGANYGYTF. The CDR3 DNA follows: TGTGCCAGCAGCTTTCGGACAGGGGCGAACTATGGCTACACCTTC.